The present T cell receptor beta chain was sequenced within a study of T-cell memory formation after mild COVID-19. With 7 bases removed from V and 0 bases from J, the gap between germline ends came to 9 bases. The CDR3 has 14 amino acids. CDR1 SGHVS and CDR2 FQNEAQ come from the germline V gene. To note about this clonotype: Its antigen remains unidentified.

Study-level results: The authors left the SARS-CoV-2 specificity of second-wave clones peaking on day 37 unconfirmed. Pre-infection memory already had some responding clones, implying cross-reactive memory joined.

TCRdb passed the 5' RACE reads through MiXCR, listing each CDR3 protein once. The table has 350,000 to 500,000 distinct CDR3 sequences, 23% seen once. The receptor was derived from an adult woman who had mild COVID-19 (a few samples of this study predate the infection). Cell type and time point are not known. This sequence joins TRBV7-8 and TRBJ2-2, with D uncertain. Sequenced material: PBMCs or a T cell subset sorted from them (not recorded which). The DNA of the CDR3 is TGTGCCAGCACCCCTACCGCGAACACCGGGGAGCTGTTTTTT. Residues: CASTPTANTGELFF. Based on the CDR3 plus reference TRBV7-8 and TRBJ2-2, the full variable domain is GAGVSQSPRYKVAKRGQDVALRCDPISGHVSLFWYQQALGQGPEFLTYFQNEAQLDKSGLPSDRFFAERPEGSVSTLKIQRTQQEDSAVYLCASTPTANTGELFFGEGSRLTVL.